This T cell receptor (beta chain) originates from a study of identical twins. In its sample, this clonotype was seen a few times. Its target is unknown. TCRdb reprocessed the 5' RACE reads with MiXCR, giving one entry per CDR3 protein. The sample records hundreds of thousands of distinct CDR3 sequences, 20% to 25% being singletons. Overall study findings and caveats: Within cord blood, abundant beta clonotypes carried fewer insertions, but memory repertoires showed no such trend.

This sample was also put to use in a study of T cells expressing NK-cell markers. From that report: Sorting in several experiments was restricted by an anti-gamma-delta TCR antibody to alpha-beta TCR T cells.

The sequenced sample consisted of PBMCs. This TCR was sampled from a woman aged 18-29 years in good health.

This chain's CDR3 is CSGRQDGDEQFF. The DNA of the CDR3 is TGCAGTGGCCGGCAGGACGGGGATGAGCAGTTCTTC. This chain joins TRBV20-1 and TRBJ2-1, with D possibly TRBD2 on 5 matching bases. CDR1 is DFQATT, CDR2 SNEGSKA, per germline (reference sequence). Trimming stripped 7 bases from V and 8 bases from J, with 15 bases between. The CDR3 contains 12 residues.